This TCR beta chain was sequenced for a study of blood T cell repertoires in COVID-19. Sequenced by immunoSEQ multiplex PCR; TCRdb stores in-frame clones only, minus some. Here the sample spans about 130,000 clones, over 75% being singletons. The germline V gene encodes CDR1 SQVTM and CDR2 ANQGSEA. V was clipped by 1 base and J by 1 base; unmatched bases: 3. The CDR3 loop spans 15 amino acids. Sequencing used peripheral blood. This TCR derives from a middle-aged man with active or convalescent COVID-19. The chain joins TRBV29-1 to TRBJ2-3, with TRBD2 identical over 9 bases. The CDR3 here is CSVEGASGGTDTQYF. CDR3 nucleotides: TGCAGCGTTGAAGGGGCTAGCGGGGGCACAGATACGCAGTATTTT.